These 19 T cell receptor beta chains came from one sample sequenced in a study of control samples from healthy donors and cancer patients. Produced via immunoSEQ multiplex PCR; TCRdb's table is partial and in-frame only. This table has approximately 100,000 clones, more than 75% appearing once. The sequenced sample consisted of blood. The origin of the receptors is a man in his 60s in good health.

This sequence joins TRBV28 and TRBJ2-7; D ambiguous. Per germline, CDR1 MDHEN and CDR2 SYDVKM. Trimming shortened V by 5 bases and J by 1 base, and 15 bases separated the two germline ends. CDR3 length equals 15 residues. DNA of the CDR3: TGTGCCAGCAGTCCTCTGGGTTCCTCTTCCTACGAGCAGTACTTC. This encodes CASSPLGSSSYEQYF.

The J gene is TRBJ1-6, the V gene TRBV19; D might be TRBD1 (5 bases). The germline gives CDR1 LNHDA, CDR2 SQIVND (reference sequence). V lost 5 bases and J 9 bases, leaving 14 bases between the germline ends. The CDR3 spans 14 residues. CDR3 region: CASSSYATGSPLHF. In DNA form, the CDR3 reads TGTGCCAGTAGTTCCTACGCAACAGGTTCACCCCTCCACTTT.

CDR3 bases: TGTGCCAGTAGTATCGACAGGGCGGGCAACTACGAGCAGTACTTC. The encoded protein is CASSIDRAGNYEQYF. The rearrangement links TRBV19 to TRBJ2-7; 7 bases fit TRBD1. Germline CDR1 and CDR2: LNHDA and SQIVND (reference sequence). Trimming at V came to 3 bases and at J to 3 bases, leaving 8 bases not matched to a gene. This CDR3 comprises 15 residues.

The chain combines TRBV14 with TRBJ2-7; tentative D call: TRBD2 (6 bases). V was trimmed by 1 base and J by 3 bases, leaving 13 bases between them. This CDR3 spans 15 amino acids. Germline CDR1 SGHDN, CDR2 FVKESK. The CDR3: CASSQVRWGGYEQYF. CDR3 bases: TGTGCCAGCAGCCAAGTGAGGTGGGGAGGCTACGAGCAGTACTTC.

This chain joins TRBV27 and TRBJ2-1; no definite D call. The V gene lost 5 bases and the J gene lost 8 bases, with 19 bases spanning the gap. This CDR3 spans 15 amino acids. The germline V gene has CDR1 MNHEY and CDR2 SMNVEV (reference sequence). The CDR3 sequence is CASSTDNQLVDEQFF. The CDR3, as DNA: TGTGCCAGCAGTACCGATAATCAGCTAGTCGATGAGCAGTTCTTC.

V is TRBV7-8 and J is TRBJ2-3; 8 nucleotides align to TRBD2. The CDR3 has 14 amino acids. Per germline, CDR1 SGHVS and CDR2 FQNEAQ. With V trimmed by 2 bases and J by 3 bases, 1 base remained unmatched. The CDR3 DNA reads as TGTGCCAGCAGCTTAATAGCGGGAACAGATACGCAGTATTTT. Translated: CASSLIAGTDTQYF. Full variable domain (missing parts from reference TRBV7-8 and TRBJ2-3): GAGVSQSPRYKVAKRGQDVALRCDPISGHVSLFWYQQALGQGPEFLTYFQNEAQLDKSGLPSDRFFAERPEGSVSTLKIQRTQQEDSAVYLCASSLIAGTDTQYFGPGTRLTVL.

CDR3 sequence reads: CASSDINRDPKNIQYF. Written as DNA, the CDR3 is TGTGCCAGCTCCGATATTAACAGGGACCCCAAAAACATTCAGTACTTC. The chain combines TRBV18 with TRBJ2-4, with D tentatively TRBD1 (6 bases). Germline V gene lookup returns CDR1 KGHSH and CDR2 LQKENI. The CDR3 extends over 16 amino acids. Trimming left V 6 bases short and J 2 bases short, with 17 bases between. Looking up the rest from reference TRBV18 and TRBJ2-4 gives the full variable domain: NAGVMQNPRHLVRRRGQEARLRCSPMKGHSHVYWYRQLPEEGLKFMVYLQKENIIDESGMPKERFSAEFPKEGPSILRIQQVVRGDSAAYFCASSDINRDPKNIQYFGAGTRLSVL.

The J gene is TRBJ1-3, the V gene TRBV3-1 (or the pseudogene TRBV3-2); D may be TRBD1 (5 bases). This CDR3 spans 15 amino acids. The V gene's germline CDR1 is LGHDT and CDR2 YNNKEL (reference sequence). Trimming took off 1 base at V and 0 bases at J, with 7 bases between the two ends. The CDR3, as DNA: TGTGCCAGCAGCCAAGGACAGAACTCTGGAAACACCATATATTTT. It specifies CASSQGQNSGNTIYF.

This clone was observed once. CDR3 loop: CASRAESNSNQPQHF. DNA of the CDR3: TGTGCCAGTAGGGCAGAAAGTAATAGCAATCAGCCCCAGCATTTT. This chain uses TRBV19 with TRBJ1-5; no clear D. Germline V CDR1 and CDR2: LNHDA, SQIVND (reference sequence). The CDR3 spans 15 residues. V was pared by 6 bases and J by 0 bases, with 12 bases between. The whole variable domain, filled in from reference TRBV19 and TRBJ1-5, reads DGGITQSPKYLFRKEGQNVTLSCEQNLNHDAMYWYRQDPGQGLRLIYYSQIVNDFQKGDIAEGYSVSREKKESFPLTVTSAQKNPTAFYLCASRAESNSNQPQHFGDGTRLSIL.

V usage is TRBV2 and J usage is TRBJ1-1, with D possibly TRBD1 on 6 matching bases. CDR1 SNHLY and CDR2 FYNNEI come from the germline V gene. Trimming left V 0 bases short and J 3 bases short, with 14 bases between. There are 16 residues in the CDR3. The CDR3 DNA is TGTGCCAGCAGTGAAGCTTGGGCAGGGGAGGACACTGAAGCTTTCTTT. The encoded protein is CASSEAWAGEDTEAFF.

The chain combines TRBV3-1 (or the pseudogene TRBV3-2) with TRBJ2-1, with 14 bases aligning to TRBD2. V was pared by 4 bases and J by 9 bases, with 5 bases of the junction left unmatched. The CDR3 is 15 amino acids. CDR1 and CDR2 (germline): LGHDT, YNNKEL (reference sequence). The CDR3 loop is CASSPGLAGGVEQFF. The CDR3 nucleotides are TGTGCCAGCAGCCCTGGACTAGCGGGGGGCGTTGAGCAGTTCTTC.

The chain uses TRBV6-5 and TRBJ2-1, with D possibly TRBD1 on 7 matching bases. The CDR3 totals 13 residues. Germline V gene sequence: CDR1 MNHEY, CDR2 SVGAGI. V was pared by 6 bases and J by 5 bases, with 11 bases between. For the CDR3, the DNA is TGTGCCAGCAGGGAGGGGACAGACAATGAGCAGTTCTTC. Its translation is CASREGTDNEQFF.

The rearrangement links TRBV3-1 (or the pseudogene TRBV3-2) to TRBJ1-2; 11 bases are a match to TRBD1. Germline V gives CDR1 LGHDT, CDR2 YNNKEL (reference sequence). V trimming: 4 bases; J trimming: 4 bases; junction bases outside the gene matches: 8. CDR3 length: 16 amino acids. The CDR3 region is CASSLRTGGAGYGYTF. The CDR3 nucleotides read TGTGCCAGCAGCCTCCGGACAGGGGGCGCTGGCTATGGCTACACCTTC.

The V and J genes are TRBV4-1 and TRBJ1-4; no reliable D call. V shed 4 bases and J shed 4 bases, with 16 bases lying between them. The CDR3 sequence is 16 residues long. Looked up from germline, CDR1 is MGHRA and CDR2 is YSYEKL. The CDR3 nucleotides read TGCGCCAGCAGCCGGGAGGCTACAGCGTTTAATGAAAAACTGTTTTTT. This sequence encodes CASSREATAFNEKLFF.

J is TRBJ2-7 and V is TRBV14; D possibly uses TRBD1 or TRBD2 (6 bases each). V lost 1 base and J lost 3, with 16 bases in between. CDR3 length: 16 amino acids. The germline gives CDR1 SGHDN, CDR2 FVKESK. CDR3 DNA sequence: TGTGCCAGCAGCCAAGTAGGCTTCAGGGGAGGCTACGAGCAGTACTTC. Translating gives CASSQVGFRGGYEQYF. Filled out from reference TRBV14 and TRBJ2-7, the complete variable domain reads EAGVTQFPSHSVIEKGQTVTLRCDPISGHDNLYWYRRVMGKEIKFLLHFVKESKQDESGMPNNRFLAERTGGTYSTLKVQPAELEDSGVYFCASSQVGFRGGYEQYFGPGTRLTVT.

The CDR3 is CASRRTLAEAFF. In DNA, the CDR3 is TGTGCCAGCAGAAGAACCCTGGCTGAAGCTTTCTTT. V and J are TRBV28 and TRBJ1-1; no clear D gene. Trimming took 6 bases from V and 6 from J, leaving 11 bases between them. The CDR3 extends over 12 amino acids. The germline gives CDR1 MDHEN, CDR2 SYDVKM.

The gene calls are TRBV5-1 and TRBJ2-5; tentatively, D is TRBD1 or TRBD2 (6 bases each). Trimming took off 1 base at V and 1 base at J, with 8 bases between the two ends. Germline CDR1 is SGHRS and CDR2 is YFSETQ. This CDR3 comprises 14 residues. The CDR3 protein is CASSLRGAQETQYF. Written as DNA, the CDR3 is TGCGCCAGCAGCTTGAGGGGGGCCCAAGAGACCCAGTACTTC.

The chain couples TRBV6-1 to TRBJ2-3; D is uncertain. Germline CDR1 MNHNS, CDR2 SASEGT. V was pared by 1 base and J by 0 bases, with 14 bases between. The CDR3 covers 17 residues. For the CDR3, the DNA is TGTGCCAGCAGTGAAGGGTGGGCTACCCCTAGCACAGATACGCAGTATTTT. Translated, it gives CASSEGWATPSTDTQYF.

The chain recombines TRBV9 with TRBJ2-3; D remains ambiguous. V was cut by 4 bases and J by 2 bases, with 5 bases left in between. Germline loops: CDR1 SGDLS, CDR2 YYNGEE. This CDR3 has 12 amino acids. This CDR3 is CASSPPTDTQYF. The CDR3 region has the DNA TGTGCCAGCAGCCCCCCCACAGATACGCAGTATTTT.